This record looks at one T cell receptor (beta chain) sequence and its context. Its specificity is not known. The sample is drawn from a study of T cell repertoires in aging, cancer and after chemotherapy. Study information: Donor ages fell into six groups from 30 or younger up to 70 or older. Over several months to years, re-sampled healthy donor repertoires clearly shared clones. Whole-study results and caveats: In cancer patients, declining TCR diversity with age involved lost richness and lost evenness. Compared with age-matched healthy donors, untreated hematological or solid cancer patients showed higher blood TCR clonality.

TCR beta rearrangements were amplified from peripheral blood genomic DNA. CDR1 and CDR2 (germline): SGHTA, FQGNSA. V lost 1 base and J 7 bases, leaving 8 bases between the germline ends. This CDR3 is built from 13 residues. Multiplex touch-down PCR with TRB-A/B primers amplified rearranged V-D-J TRB sequences. TCRdb reprocessed the multiplex PCR reads with MiXCR, giving one entry per CDR3 protein. The sample holds over 3,000 distinct CDR3 sequences, 30% to 40% seen once. The receptor was derived from a human donor in good health. This chain links TRBV7-2 with TRBJ2-1; unclear D gene. Sequencing was performed on blood. The CDR3 bases are TGTGCCAGCAGCTTAGTAATCCTGAATGAGCAGTTCTTC. Protein: CASSLVILNEQFF.